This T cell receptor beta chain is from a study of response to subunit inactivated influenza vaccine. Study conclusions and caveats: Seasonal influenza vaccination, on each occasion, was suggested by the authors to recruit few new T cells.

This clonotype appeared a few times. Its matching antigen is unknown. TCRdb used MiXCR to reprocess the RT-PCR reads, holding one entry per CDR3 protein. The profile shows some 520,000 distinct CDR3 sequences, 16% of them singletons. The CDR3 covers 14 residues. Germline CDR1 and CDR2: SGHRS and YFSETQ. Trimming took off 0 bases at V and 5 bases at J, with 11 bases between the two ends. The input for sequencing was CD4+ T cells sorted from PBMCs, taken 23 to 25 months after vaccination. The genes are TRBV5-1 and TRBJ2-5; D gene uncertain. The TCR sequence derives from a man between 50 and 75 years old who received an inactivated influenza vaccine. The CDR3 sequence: CASSLDISWETQYF. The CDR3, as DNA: TGCGCCAGCAGCTTGGATATTAGCTGGGAGACCCAGTACTTC.